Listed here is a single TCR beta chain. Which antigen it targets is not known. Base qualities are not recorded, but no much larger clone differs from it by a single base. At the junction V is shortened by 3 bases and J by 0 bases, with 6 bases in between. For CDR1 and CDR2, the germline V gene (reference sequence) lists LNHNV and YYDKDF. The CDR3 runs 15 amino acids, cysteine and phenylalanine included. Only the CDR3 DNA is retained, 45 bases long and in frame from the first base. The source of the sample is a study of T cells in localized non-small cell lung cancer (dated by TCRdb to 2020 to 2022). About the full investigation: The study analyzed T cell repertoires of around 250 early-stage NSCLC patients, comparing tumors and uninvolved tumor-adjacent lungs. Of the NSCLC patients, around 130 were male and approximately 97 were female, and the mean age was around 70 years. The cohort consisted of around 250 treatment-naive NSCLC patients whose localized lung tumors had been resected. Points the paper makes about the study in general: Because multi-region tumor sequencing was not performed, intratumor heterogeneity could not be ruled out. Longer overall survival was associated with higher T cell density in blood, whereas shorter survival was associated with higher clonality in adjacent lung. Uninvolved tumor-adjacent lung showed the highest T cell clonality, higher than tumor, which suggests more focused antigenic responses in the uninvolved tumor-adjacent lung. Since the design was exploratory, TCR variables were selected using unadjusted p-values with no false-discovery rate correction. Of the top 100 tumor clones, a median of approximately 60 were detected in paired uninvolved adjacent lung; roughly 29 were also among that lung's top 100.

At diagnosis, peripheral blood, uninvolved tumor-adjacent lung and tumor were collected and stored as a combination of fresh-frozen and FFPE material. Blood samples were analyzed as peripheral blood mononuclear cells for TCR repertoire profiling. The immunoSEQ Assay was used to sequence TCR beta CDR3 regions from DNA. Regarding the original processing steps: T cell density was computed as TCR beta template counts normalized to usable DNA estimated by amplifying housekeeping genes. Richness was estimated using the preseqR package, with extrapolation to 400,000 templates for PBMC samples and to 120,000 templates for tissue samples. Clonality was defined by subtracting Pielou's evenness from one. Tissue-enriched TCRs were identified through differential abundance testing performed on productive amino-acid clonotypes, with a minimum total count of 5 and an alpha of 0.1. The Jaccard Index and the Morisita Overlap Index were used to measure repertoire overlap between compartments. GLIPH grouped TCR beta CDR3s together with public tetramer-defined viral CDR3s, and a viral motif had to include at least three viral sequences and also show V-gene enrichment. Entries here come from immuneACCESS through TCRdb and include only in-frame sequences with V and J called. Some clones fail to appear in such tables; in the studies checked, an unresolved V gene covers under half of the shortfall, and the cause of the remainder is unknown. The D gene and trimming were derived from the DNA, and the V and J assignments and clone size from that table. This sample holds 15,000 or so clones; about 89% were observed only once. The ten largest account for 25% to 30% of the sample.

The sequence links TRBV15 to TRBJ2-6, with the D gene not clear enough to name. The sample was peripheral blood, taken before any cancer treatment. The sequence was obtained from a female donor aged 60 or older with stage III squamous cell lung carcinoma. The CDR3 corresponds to CATSSASSGANVLTF. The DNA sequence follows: TGTGCCACCAGCAGTGCTAGCTCTGGGGCCAACGTCCTGACTTTC.